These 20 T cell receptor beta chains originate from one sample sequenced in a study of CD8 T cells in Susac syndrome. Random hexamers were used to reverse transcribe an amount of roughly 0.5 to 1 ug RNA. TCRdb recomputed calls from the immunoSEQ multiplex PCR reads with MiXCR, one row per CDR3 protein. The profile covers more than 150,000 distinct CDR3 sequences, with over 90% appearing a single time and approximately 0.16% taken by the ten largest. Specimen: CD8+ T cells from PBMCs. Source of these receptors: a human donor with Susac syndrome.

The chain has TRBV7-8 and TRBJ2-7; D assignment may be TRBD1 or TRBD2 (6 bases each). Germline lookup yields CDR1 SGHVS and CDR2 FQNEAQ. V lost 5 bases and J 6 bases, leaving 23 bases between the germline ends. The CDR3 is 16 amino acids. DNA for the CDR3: TGTGCCAGCAGCCCACCATTAGTGGAGGGGGTGGGCGAGCAGTACTTC. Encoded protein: CASSPPLVEGVGEQYF.

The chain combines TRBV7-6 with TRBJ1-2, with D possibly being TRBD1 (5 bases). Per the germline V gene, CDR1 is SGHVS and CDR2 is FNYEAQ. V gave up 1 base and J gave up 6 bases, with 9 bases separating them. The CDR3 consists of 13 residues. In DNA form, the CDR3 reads TGTGCCAGCAGCTTAGAGGGGCTCGATGGCTACACCTTC. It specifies CASSLEGLDGYTF.

CDR3 residues: CASSQDRGETQYF. Written as DNA, the CDR3 is TGTGCCAGCAGCCAAGACCGGGGGGAGACCCAGTACTTC. This chain uses TRBV4-2 with TRBJ2-5; perhaps TRBD2 as D (6 bases). Trimming shortened V by 0 bases and J by 5 bases, and 7 bases separated the two germline ends. CDR3 size: 13 residues. Germline values: CDR1 LGHNA, CDR2 YNFKEQ.

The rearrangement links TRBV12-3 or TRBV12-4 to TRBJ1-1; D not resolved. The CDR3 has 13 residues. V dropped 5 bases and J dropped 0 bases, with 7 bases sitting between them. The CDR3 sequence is CASSNILNTEAFF. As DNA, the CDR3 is TGTGCCAGCAGTAATATTCTGAACACTGAAGCTTTCTTT.

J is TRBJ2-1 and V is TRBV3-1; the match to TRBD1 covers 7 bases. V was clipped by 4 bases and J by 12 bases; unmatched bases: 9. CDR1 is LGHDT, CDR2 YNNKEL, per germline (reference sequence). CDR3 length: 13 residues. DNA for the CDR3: TGTGCCAGCAGCCCGAATCCAGGGGGTTGGCAGTTCTTC. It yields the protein CASSPNPGGWQFF.

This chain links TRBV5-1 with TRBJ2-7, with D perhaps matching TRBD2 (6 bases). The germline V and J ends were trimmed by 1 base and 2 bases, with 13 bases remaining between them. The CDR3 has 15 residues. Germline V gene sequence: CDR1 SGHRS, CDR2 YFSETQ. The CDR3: CASSLPGVGTYEQYF. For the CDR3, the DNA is TGCGCCAGCAGCTTGCCGGGAGTAGGAACCTACGAGCAGTACTTC.

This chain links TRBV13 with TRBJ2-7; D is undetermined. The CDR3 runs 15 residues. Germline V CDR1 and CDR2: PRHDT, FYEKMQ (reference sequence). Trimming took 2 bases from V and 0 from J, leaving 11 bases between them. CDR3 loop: CASSLPPSVSYEQYF. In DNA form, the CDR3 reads TGTGCCAGCAGCTTACCCCCATCCGTCTCCTACGAGCAGTACTTC. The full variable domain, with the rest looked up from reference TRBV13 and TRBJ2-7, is AAGVIQSPRHLIKEKRETATLKCYPIPRHDTVYWYQQGPGQDPQFLISFYEKMQSDKGSIPDRFSAQQFSDYHSELNMSSLELGDSALYFCASSLPPSVSYEQYFGPGTRLTVT.

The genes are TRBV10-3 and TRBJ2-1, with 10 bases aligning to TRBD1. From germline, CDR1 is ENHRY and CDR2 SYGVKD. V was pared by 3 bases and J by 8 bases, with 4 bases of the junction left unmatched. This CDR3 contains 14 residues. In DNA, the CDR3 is TGTGCCATCAGTGATTCGACAGGGGGCGATGAGCAGTTCTTC. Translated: CAISDSTGGDEQFF.

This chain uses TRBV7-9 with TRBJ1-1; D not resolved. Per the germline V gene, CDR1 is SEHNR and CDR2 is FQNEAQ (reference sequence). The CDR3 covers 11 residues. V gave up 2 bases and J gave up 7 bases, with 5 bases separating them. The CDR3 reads CASSLKGEAFF. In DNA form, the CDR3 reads TGTGCCAGCAGCTTAAAAGGTGAAGCTTTCTTT.

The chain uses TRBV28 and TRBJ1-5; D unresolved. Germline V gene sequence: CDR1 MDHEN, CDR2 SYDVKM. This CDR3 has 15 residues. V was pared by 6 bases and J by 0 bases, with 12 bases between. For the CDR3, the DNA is TGTGCCAGCAGCCCGGGAGAAGATAGCAATCAGCCCCAGCATTTT. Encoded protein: CASSPGEDSNQPQHF.

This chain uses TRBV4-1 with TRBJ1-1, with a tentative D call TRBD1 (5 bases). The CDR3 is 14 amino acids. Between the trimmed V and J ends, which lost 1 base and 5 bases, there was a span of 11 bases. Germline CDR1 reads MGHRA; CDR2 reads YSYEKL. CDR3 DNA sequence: TGCGCCAGCAGCCAAGTGTTCCCAGGGACTGAAGCTTTCTTT. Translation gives CASSQVFPGTEAFF.

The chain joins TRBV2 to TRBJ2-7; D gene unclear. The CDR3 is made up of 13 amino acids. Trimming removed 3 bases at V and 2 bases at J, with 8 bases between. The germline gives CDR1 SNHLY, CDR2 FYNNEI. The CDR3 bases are TGTGCCAGCAGTGACACAGAGACCTACGAGCAGTACTTC. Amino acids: CASSDTETYEQYF.

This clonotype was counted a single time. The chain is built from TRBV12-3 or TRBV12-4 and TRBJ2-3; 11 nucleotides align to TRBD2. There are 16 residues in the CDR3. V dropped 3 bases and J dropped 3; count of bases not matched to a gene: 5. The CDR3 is CASSLVLAGETDTQYF. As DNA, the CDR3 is TGTGCCAGCAGTTTGGTACTAGCGGGAGAGACAGATACGCAGTATTTT.

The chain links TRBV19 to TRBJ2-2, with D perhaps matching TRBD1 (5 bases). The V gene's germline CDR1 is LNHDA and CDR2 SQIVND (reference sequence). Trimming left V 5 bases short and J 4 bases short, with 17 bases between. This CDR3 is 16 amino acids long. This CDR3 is CASSANPQGFTGELFF. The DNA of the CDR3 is TGTGCCAGTAGTGCCAACCCCCAGGGTTTCACCGGGGAGCTGTTTTTT.

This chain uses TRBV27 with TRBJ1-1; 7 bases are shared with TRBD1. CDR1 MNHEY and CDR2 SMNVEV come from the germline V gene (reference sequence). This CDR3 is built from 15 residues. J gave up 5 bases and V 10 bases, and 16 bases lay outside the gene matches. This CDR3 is CATSRSNRGGTEAFF. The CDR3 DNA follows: TGTGCCACCTCGCGGTCAAACAGGGGTGGAACTGAAGCTTTCTTT.

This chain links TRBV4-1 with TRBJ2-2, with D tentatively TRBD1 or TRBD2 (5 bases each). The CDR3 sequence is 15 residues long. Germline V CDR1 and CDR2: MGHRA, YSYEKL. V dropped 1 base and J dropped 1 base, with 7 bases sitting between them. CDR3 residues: CASSQAGLNTGELFF. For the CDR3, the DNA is TGCGCCAGCAGCCAAGCGGGGCTGAACACCGGGGAGCTGTTTTTT.

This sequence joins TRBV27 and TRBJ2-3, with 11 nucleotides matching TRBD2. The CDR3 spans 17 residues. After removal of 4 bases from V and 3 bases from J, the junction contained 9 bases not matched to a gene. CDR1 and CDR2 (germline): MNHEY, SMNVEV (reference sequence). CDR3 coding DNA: TGTGCCAGCAGTTCCCCGGTCACTAGCGGGAGAACAGATACGCAGTATTTT. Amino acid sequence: CASSSPVTSGRTDTQYF.

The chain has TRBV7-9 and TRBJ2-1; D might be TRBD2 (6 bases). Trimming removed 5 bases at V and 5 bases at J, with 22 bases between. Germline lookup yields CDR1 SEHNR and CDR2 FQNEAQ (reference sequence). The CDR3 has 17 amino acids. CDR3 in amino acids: CASSGPWDFSPHNEQFF. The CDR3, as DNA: TGTGCCAGCAGCGGACCCTGGGACTTCTCACCCCACAATGAGCAGTTCTTC.

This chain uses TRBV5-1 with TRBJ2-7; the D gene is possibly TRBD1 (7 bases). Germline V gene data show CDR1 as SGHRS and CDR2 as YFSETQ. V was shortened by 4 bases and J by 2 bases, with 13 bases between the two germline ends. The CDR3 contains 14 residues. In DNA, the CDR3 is TGCGCCAGCAGCCCGCGGGACAGAACCTACGAGCAGTACTTC. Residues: CASSPRDRTYEQYF. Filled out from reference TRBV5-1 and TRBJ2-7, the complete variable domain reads KAGVTQTPRYLIKTRGQQVTLSCSPISGHRSVSWYQQTPGQGLQFLFEYFSETQRNKGNFPGRFSGRQFSNSRSEMNVSTLELGDSALYLCASSPRDRTYEQYFGPGTRLTVT.

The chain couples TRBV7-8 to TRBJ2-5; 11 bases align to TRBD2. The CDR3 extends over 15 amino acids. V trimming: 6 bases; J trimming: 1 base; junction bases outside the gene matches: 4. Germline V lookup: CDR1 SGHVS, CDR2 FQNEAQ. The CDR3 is CASRPTSGGQETQYF. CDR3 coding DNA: TGTGCCAGCAGGCCCACTAGCGGGGGCCAAGAGACCCAGTACTTC.